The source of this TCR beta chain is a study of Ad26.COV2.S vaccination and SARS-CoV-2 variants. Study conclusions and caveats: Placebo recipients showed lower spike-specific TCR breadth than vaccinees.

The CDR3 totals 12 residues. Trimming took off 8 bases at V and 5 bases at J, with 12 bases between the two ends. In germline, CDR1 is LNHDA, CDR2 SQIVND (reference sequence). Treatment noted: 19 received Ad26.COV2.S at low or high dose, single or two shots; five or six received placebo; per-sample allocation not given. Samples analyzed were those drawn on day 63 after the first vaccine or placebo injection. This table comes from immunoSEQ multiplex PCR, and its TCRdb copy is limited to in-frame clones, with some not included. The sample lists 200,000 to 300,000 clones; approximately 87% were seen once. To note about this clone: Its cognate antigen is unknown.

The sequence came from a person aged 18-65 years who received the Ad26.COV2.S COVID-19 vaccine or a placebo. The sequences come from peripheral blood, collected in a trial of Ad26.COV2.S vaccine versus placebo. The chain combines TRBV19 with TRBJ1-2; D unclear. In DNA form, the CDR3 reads TGTGCCAGTGGGCCGCCCAATTATGGCTACACCTTC. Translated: CASGPPNYGYTF.